These 21 T cell receptor beta chains were all obtained from the same sample, sequenced in a study of blood T cell repertoires in COVID-19. TCRdb keeps only in-frame clones here, not all; method: immunoSEQ multiplex PCR. The sample has roughly 58,000 clones, around 85% seen once; the top ten hold approximately 17%. Sequencing used peripheral blood. The source is a man aged 65 to 79 with active COVID-19.

This chain links TRBV27 with TRBJ2-6; 9 bases match TRBD1. The CDR3 consists of 18 residues. Germline V gives CDR1 MNHEY, CDR2 SMNVEV (reference sequence). V was pared by 5 bases and J by 0 bases, with 8 bases of the junction left unmatched. CDR3 sequence reads: CASSRRPGQGSGANVLTF. The CDR3 nucleotides read TGTGCCAGCAGTCGCCGGCCGGGACAGGGCTCTGGGGCCAACGTCCTGACTTTC.

The genes are TRBV18 and TRBJ2-7; 10 bases are shared with TRBD1. The CDR3 runs 15 residues. Trimming cost V 3 bases and J 5 bases; bases outside gene matches: 7. Germline V gene sequence: CDR1 KGHSH, CDR2 LQKENI. CDR3 protein: CASSPGQGPLNEQYF. The DNA of the CDR3 is TGTGCCAGCTCACCGGGACAGGGGCCTTTAAACGAGCAGTACTTC. The whole variable domain, remainder taken from reference TRBV18 and TRBJ2-7, is NAGVMQNPRHLVRRRGQEARLRCSPMKGHSHVYWYRQLPEEGLKFMVYLQKENIIDESGMPKERFSAEFPKEGPSILRIQQVVRGDSAAYFCASSPGQGPLNEQYFGPGTRLTVT.

This clone showed up just a few times. This sequence joins TRBV7-9 and TRBJ2-7, with D possibly matching TRBD1 (5 bases). The CDR3 sequence is 15 residues long. CDR1 SEHNR and CDR2 FQNEAQ come from the germline V gene (reference sequence). The V end was cut by 2 bases, the J end by 2 bases, with 13 bases between. CDR3 DNA: TGTGCCAGCAGCTTATCACAGGATAGTCCCTACGAGCAGTACTTC. This codes for CASSLSQDSPYEQYF.

V gene TRBV7-3 combines with J gene TRBJ1-1; D may be TRBD1 (6 bases). CDR3 size: 12 residues. V lost 5 bases and J 4 bases, leaving 8 bases between the germline ends. Germline V gene data show CDR1 as SGHTA and CDR2 as FQGTGA. As DNA, the CDR3 is TGTGCCAGCAGCCTGACAGGCACTGAAGCTTTCTTT. Amino acids: CASSLTGTEAFF.

The chain is built from TRBV30 and TRBJ1-5; no definite D call. The V and J ends lost 2 bases and 6 bases respectively, with 11 bases between them. The CDR3 runs 13 residues. From germline, CDR1 is GTSNPN and CDR2 SVGIG (reference sequence). The CDR3 DNA follows: TGTGCCTGGAGTCGGGGAGTCGGTCAGCCCCAGCATTTT. The encoded protein is CAWSRGVGQPQHF.

This chain links TRBV11-2 with TRBJ2-1, with a weak D call TRBD2 (6 bases). This CDR3 has 18 residues. Per the germline V gene, CDR1 is SGHAT and CDR2 is FQNNGV. Trimming shortened V by 0 bases and J by 5 bases, and 20 bases separated the two germline ends. DNA of the CDR3: TGTGCCAGCAGCTTAGATCCCAGTTCTGCGGGAAGAGACAATGAGCAGTTCTTC. Translating it yields CASSLDPSSAGRDNEQFF.

This clone appeared once. Here the CDR3 reads CASSVSPWDSSPLHF. The DNA for the CDR3 is TGTGCCAGCAGCGTATCCCCCTGGGACAGCTCACCCCTCCACTTT. The rearrangement uses TRBV9 and TRBJ1-6; 7 positions match TRBD1. The CDR3 has 15 residues. Looked up from germline, CDR1 is SGDLS and CDR2 is YYNGEE. Unmatched junction bases numbered 8, after V lost 1 base and J lost 10 bases.

The V gene is TRBV7-2, the J gene TRBJ2-3; 10 positions match TRBD2. The germline gives CDR1 SGHTA, CDR2 FQGNSA. The CDR3 is 18 residues long. Trimming cost V 0 bases and J 0 bases; bases outside gene matches: 6. DNA of the CDR3: TGTGCCAGCAGCTTAGCGACTAGCGGGCGGCTTAGCACAGATACGCAGTATTTT. Protein sequence: CASSLATSGRLSTDTQYF.

The chain is built from TRBV18 and TRBJ1-4; 8 nucleotides agree with TRBD1. Germline CDR1 is KGHSH and CDR2 is LQKENI. The CDR3 is made up of 14 amino acids. Trimming took 6 bases from V and 7 from J; bases not matched to a gene: 7. The CDR3 nucleotides are TGTGCCAGCTCCCCGGACAGGGCGGCTGAAAAACTGTTTTTT. It specifies CASSPDRAAEKLFF.

The sample holds a few counts of this clone. The CDR3 bases are TGTGCCAGCAGCTTAGGCCACAGGGAAGAGACCCAGTACTTC. It specifies CASSLGHREETQYF. The chain uses TRBV7-8 and TRBJ2-5; weak D call: TRBD1 (6 bases). V gave up 1 base and J gave up 3 bases, with 9 bases separating them. The CDR3 sequence is 14 residues long. From germline, CDR1 is SGHVS and CDR2 FQNEAQ.

V usage is TRBV24-1 and J usage is TRBJ2-1; possibly TRBD1 for D (6 bases). This CDR3 spans 14 amino acids. V gave up 4 bases and J gave up 5 bases, with 11 bases separating them. Germline V gene data show CDR1 as KGHDR and CDR2 as SFDVKD. CDR3 bases: TGTGCCACCAGTGACCACTACAGGGACAATGAGCAGTTCTTC. This encodes CATSDHYRDNEQFF.

This clone has a single count. This chain links TRBV12-3 or TRBV12-4 with TRBJ1-3; D uncertain. The CDR3 contains 13 residues. The germline V and J ends were trimmed by 3 bases and 2 bases, with 5 bases remaining between them. The CDR3: CASSLFTGNTIYF. The DNA for the CDR3 is TGTGCCAGCAGTTTGTTCACTGGAAACACCATATATTTT.

The rearrangement joins TRBV4-2 to TRBJ2-7; D is possibly TRBD1 (5 bases). Germline V gene lookup returns CDR1 LGHNA and CDR2 YNFKEQ. This CDR3 has 16 residues. V was pared by 0 bases and J by 5 bases, with 17 bases between. This CDR3 is CASSQDLAGIKDEQYF. The CDR3 DNA is TGTGCCAGCAGCCAAGATCTGGCAGGGATAAAGGACGAGCAGTACTTC.

Comments on this clone: The same CDR3 can be traced to other DNA sequences in this sample. The rearrangement uses TRBV7-9 and TRBJ2-1, with a possible D match to TRBD1 (6 bases). Germline CDR1 and CDR2: SEHNR and FQNEAQ (reference sequence). The V end was cut by 2 bases, the J end by 8 bases, with 10 bases between. The CDR3 length is 13 residues. CDR3 sequence (DNA): TGTGCCAGCAGCTTAAACAGGGCCGATGAGCAGTTCTTC. It yields the protein CASSLNRADEQFF.

The chain couples TRBV7-8 to TRBJ2-3; 7 bases line up with TRBD1. The germline gives CDR1 SGHVS, CDR2 FQNEAQ. The CDR3 contains 15 residues. V trimming: 4 bases; J trimming: 1 base; junction bases outside the gene matches: 5. The CDR3 is CASSSTGHGTDTQYF. DNA of the CDR3: TGTGCCAGCAGCTCGACAGGGCACGGCACAGATACGCAGTATTTT.

This chain connects TRBV19 to TRBJ2-1; TRBD1 agrees at 8 bases. Germline CDR1 reads LNHDA; CDR2 reads SQIVND (reference sequence). The CDR3 runs to 17 residues. The junction had 11 bases not matched to a gene; V was cut back by 2 bases and J by 5 bases. The DNA of the CDR3 is TGTGCCAGTAGTATAATTCGGGCAGGGGGCTTCAACAATGAGCAGTTCTTC. This codes for CASSIIRAGGFNNEQFF. The full variable domain, rest sourced from reference TRBV19 and TRBJ2-1, is DGGITQSPKYLFRKEGQNVTLSCEQNLNHDAMYWYRQDPGQGLRLIYYSQIVNDFQKGDIAEGYSVSREKKESFPLTVTSAQKNPTAFYLCASSIIRAGGFNNEQFFGPGTRLTVL.

This clone has more than one count but fewer than ten. The gene calls are TRBV5-1 and TRBJ2-7; 10 nucleotides align to TRBD2. The germline V gene encodes CDR1 SGHRS and CDR2 YFSETQ. The V gene end was trimmed by 0 bases and the J gene end by 2 bases; junction bases not matched to a gene: 5. This CDR3 has 16 amino acids. DNA for the CDR3: TGCGCCAGCAGCTTGGGTTGGACTAGCGGTCCCTACGAGCAGTACTTC. Protein sequence: CASSLGWTSGPYEQYF.

CDR3 DNA sequence: TGTGCCAGCAGTTACCCTACGGGAGTGTATATTGAGCAGTTCTTC. Its protein product is CASSYPTGVYIEQFF. The chain joins TRBV6-2 or TRBV6-3 to TRBJ2-1; possible D gene TRBD2, 6 bases. The CDR3 length is 15 residues. The germline V and J ends were trimmed by 2 bases and 9 bases, with 17 bases remaining between them. Germline CDR1 and CDR2: MNHEY and SVGEGT.

The rearrangement uses TRBV9 and TRBJ2-1; 10 bases are shared with TRBD2. The CDR3 totals 16 residues. Germline CDR1 SGDLS, CDR2 YYNGEE. J lost 6 bases, V lost 4 bases, and 10 bases had no gene match. The DNA for the CDR3 is TGTGCCAGCAGCCCCCCCCCAGGGACTAGCGCCAATGAGCAGTTCTTC. Translation gives CASSPPPGTSANEQFF.

V usage is TRBV5-1 and J usage is TRBJ1-4, with D possibly TRBD1 on 6 matching bases. With 4 bases removed from V and 8 bases from J, the gap between germline ends came to 18 bases. Germline V gene sequence: CDR1 SGHRS, CDR2 YFSETQ. The CDR3 extends over 15 amino acids. The CDR3 reads CASSPQGGVGEKLFF. CDR3 in DNA: TGCGCCAGCAGCCCCCAAGGGGGGGTTGGGGAAAAACTGTTTTTT.

Only one count was recorded for this clone. CDR3 nucleotide sequence: TGTGCCAGCAGTTACGCACCAGGGGGCTCGCGTGGAAAAGATACGCAGTATTTT. It yields the protein CASSYAPGGSRGKDTQYF. The genes are TRBV6-2 or TRBV6-3 and TRBJ2-3; 8 bases line up with TRBD1. J was trimmed by 5 bases and V by 2 bases; bases with no gene match: 15. This CDR3 has 18 residues. Germline values: CDR1 MNHEY, CDR2 SVGEGT.